This TCR beta chain was recorded in a study of blood T cell repertoires in COVID-19. Turning to the study itself: The analysed material was cDNA or gDNA that came from T cells, B-cell-depleted T cells, or PBMCs.

TCRdb's table, derived via immunoSEQ multiplex PCR, lists solely in-frame clones and lacks some. This table holds over 200,000 clones, around 80% found once. The sequenced sample consisted of peripheral blood. The clonotype originates from a man older than 75 with acute or convalescent COVID-19.

The CDR3 DNA reads as TGTGCCAGCAGGGTGACTCCGGGACAGGGATTTTATGGCTACACCTTC. This gives the protein CASRVTPGQGFYGYTF. The chain has TRBV7-2 and TRBJ1-2, with 9 bases aligning to TRBD1. The CDR3 consists of 16 residues. Per germline, CDR1 SGHTA and CDR2 FQGNSA. The J segment lost 5 bases and the V segment lost 6 bases, leaving 13 bases of the junction unmatched.